Below, 21 T cell receptor beta chains from the same sample are listed, as sequenced in a study of T and B cells in COVID-19 patients. BIOMED2 TRB-A/B primer pools were used in multiplex TRB PCR. TCRdb analysed the multiplex PCR reads with MiXCR anew, one entry per CDR3 protein. This sample has about 3,200 distinct CDR3 sequences, with over 25% found just once. From blood, roughly 250-550 ng of genomic DNA served as TRB template. The sequenced sample consisted of blood. Every receptor here comes from a human donor with active COVID-19. The donor label of this sample is uncertain.

In nucleotides, the CDR3 is TGTGCCAGCAGCCAAGATCGGGACTCGCTCAACATTCAGTACTTC. The encoded protein is CASSQDRDSLNIQYF. The genes are TRBV4-2 and TRBJ2-4; a possible D gene is TRBD2 (6 bases). Germline V gene lookup returns CDR1 LGHNA and CDR2 YNFKEQ. The V end lost 0 bases, the J end lost 7 bases, and 13 bases lay between the germline ends. The CDR3 consists of 15 residues.

This clonotype came up a few times. The chain recombines TRBV6-2 or TRBV6-3 with TRBJ2-1, with no clear D. Trimming removed 2 bases at V and 5 bases at J, with 4 bases between. The CDR3 length is 12 residues. From germline, CDR1 is MNHEY and CDR2 SVGEGT. CDR3 nucleotide sequence: TGTGCCAGCAGTTACCACAACAATGAGCAGTTCTTC. It is translated as CASSYHNNEQFF.

CDR3 amino acids: CASSAGDSYTF. Here the CDR3 DNA reads TGTGCCAGCAGTGCAGGGGATAGCTACACCTTC. The gene calls are TRBV6-5 and TRBJ1-2; D is possibly TRBD1 (6 bases). Germline V lookup: CDR1 MNHEY, CDR2 SVGAGI. V lost 5 bases and J 9 bases, leaving 10 bases between the germline ends. This CDR3 spans 11 amino acids.

By frequency in the sample, this clonotype is medium-sized (0.01 to 0.1%). The genes are TRBV12-3 or TRBV12-4 and TRBJ2-2; possibly TRBD1 for D (6 bases). Deletions cut 2 bases from V and 3 bases from J, with 13 bases between. CDR3 length: 16 residues. CDR3: CASSLNRVGDTGELFF. DNA of the CDR3: TGTGCCAGCAGTTTAAACAGGGTTGGTGACACCGGGGAGCTGTTTTTT.

This sequence joins TRBV4-2 and TRBJ1-1; no reliable D call. This CDR3 spans 14 amino acids. Trimming took 1 base from V and 1 from J, leaving 7 bases between them. Germline CDR1 reads LGHNA; CDR2 reads YNFKEQ. In DNA form, the CDR3 reads TGTGCCAGCAGCCAAGGGGAAGAGAACACTGAAGCTTTCTTT. Translation: CASSQGEENTEAFF.

This clonotype was seen just once. The chain carries TRBV7-9 and TRBJ2-7; TRBD2 is a possible D gene (5 bases). The CDR3 has 14 residues. Looked up from germline, CDR1 is SEHNR and CDR2 is FQNEAQ (reference sequence). Trimming took 3 bases from V and 3 from J, leaving 12 bases between them. The CDR3 region has the DNA TGTGCCAGCAGCTTCGGACGGGGTTTCTACGAGCAGTACTTC. Its translation is CASSFGRGFYEQYF. Full variable domain (remainder filled in from reference TRBV7-9 and TRBJ2-7): DTGVSQNPRHKITKRGQNVTFRCDPISEHNRLYWYRQTLGQGPEFLTYFQNEAQLEKSRLLSDRFSAERPKGSFSTLEIQRTEQGDSAMYLCASSFGRGFYEQYFGPGTRLTVT.

This chain connects TRBV6-5 to TRBJ2-2; no firm D call. In germline, CDR1 is MNHEY, CDR2 SVGAGI. The CDR3 covers 14 residues. V lost 10 bases to trimming and J lost 0 bases, with 12 bases between them. CDR3 sequence (DNA): TGTGCCATCCGTGATTCACCGAACACCGGGGAGCTGTTTTTT. Protein sequence: CAIRDSPNTGELFF.

In its sample, this clonotype was seen a few times. The chain uses TRBV6-6 and TRBJ1-5; D perhaps matches TRBD1 (6 bases). The CDR3 loop spans 14 amino acids. CDR1 is MNHNY, CDR2 SVGAGI, per germline (reference sequence). Trimming removed 5 bases at V and 2 bases at J, with 10 bases between. This CDR3 is CASSPQGGNQPQHF. The CDR3 DNA reads as TGTGCCAGCAGTCCACAGGGTGGCAATCAGCCCCAGCATTTT.

In this sample, this clonotype is medium-sized. This rearrangement joins TRBV19 to TRBJ1-6; TRBD1 is a possible D gene (6 bases). The CDR3 covers 15 residues. Trimming removed 3 bases from V and 3 bases from J, with 9 bases in between. Germline V gene data show CDR1 as LNHDA and CDR2 as SQIVND (reference sequence). The CDR3: CASSMSDSYNSPLHF. CDR3 bases: TGTGCCAGTAGTATGTCGGACAGCTATAATTCACCCCTCCACTTT.

About this clonotype: At one boundary the junction diverges from the germline segment, which might be a read error. V usage is TRBV5-4 and J usage is TRBJ2-3; the match to TRBD2 covers 8 bases. This CDR3 is built from 16 residues. CDR1 SGHNT and CDR2 YYREEE come from the germline V gene (reference sequence). The CDR3 is CASSFPQRGSTDTRYF. CDR3 sequence (DNA): TGTGCCAGCAGCTTCCCCCAGCGGGGGTCTACAGATACGCGGTATTTT. Supplemented by reference TRBV5-4 and TRBJ2-3, the full variable domain reads ETGVTQSPTHLIKTRGQQVTLRCSSQSGHNTVSWYQQALGQGPQFIFQYYREEENGRGNFPPRFSGLQFPNYSSELNVNALELDDSALYLCASSFPQRGSTDTRYFGPGTRLTVL.

This chain uses TRBV12-3 or TRBV12-4 with TRBJ2-3, with TRBD2 matching over 12 bases. This CDR3 contains 15 residues. V dropped 6 bases and J dropped 4; count of bases not matched to a gene: 5. The DNA of the CDR3 is TGTGCCAGCAGCCTAGCGGGGGGGCGTTCAGATACGCAGTATTTT. Encoded protein: CASSLAGGRSDTQYF.

By its share, this clonotype is medium-sized. V usage is TRBV27 and J usage is TRBJ2-2; D unclear. The V gene's germline CDR1 is MNHEY and CDR2 SMNVEV (reference sequence). CDR3 size: 13 residues. V was shortened by 1 base and J by 4 bases, with 4 bases between the two germline ends. The CDR3 DNA reads as TGTGCCAGCAGTTTATATAGCACCGGGGAGCTGTTTTTT. This translates into CASSLYSTGELFF.

The V gene is TRBV18, the J gene TRBJ2-1, with TRBD2 matching 16 bases. Germline V gives CDR1 KGHSH, CDR2 LQKENI. Trimming removed 6 bases from V and 4 bases from J; junction bases left unmatched: 3. The CDR3 has 16 residues. CDR3 loop: CASSAGLAGGYNEQFF. The CDR3 coding sequence is TGTGCCAGCTCCGCGGGACTAGCGGGGGGGTACAATGAGCAGTTCTTC.

In regard to this clonotype: A much larger clone lies a single base off, so this may be a read error. The V call is TRBV19, the J call TRBJ1-1, with D tentatively TRBD1 (6 bases). The germline V gene has CDR1 LNHDA and CDR2 SQIVND (reference sequence). This CDR3 region has 14 residues. The V end was cut by 5 bases, the J end by 4 bases, with 14 bases between. The CDR3 nucleotides read TGTGCCAGTAGTTTAACAGGGTCTGGCACTGAAGCTTTCTTT. Translation: CASSLTGSGTEAFF.

V and J are TRBV12-3 or TRBV12-4 and TRBJ2-1; the match to TRBD2 covers 11 bases. The CDR3 is made up of 14 amino acids. Losses at the gene ends were 6 bases for V and 9 bases for J; bases not matched to a gene: 7. CDR3 region: CASSLSGGASEQFF. CDR3 DNA sequence: TGTGCCAGCAGCCTTAGCGGGGGGGCGAGTGAGCAGTTCTTC.

The chain is built from TRBV6-1 and TRBJ2-5; TRBD2 matches 9 bases. CDR1 MNHNS and CDR2 SASEGT come from the germline V gene. V trimming: 2 bases; J trimming: 1 base; junction bases outside the gene matches: 5. There are 16 residues in the CDR3. CDR3 in amino acids: CASSELLAGSQETQYF. The CDR3 DNA is TGTGCCAGCAGTGAACTTCTAGCGGGAAGCCAAGAGACCCAGTACTTC.

This clonotype has more than one count but fewer than ten. The chain links TRBV5-6 to TRBJ1-2, with 7 bases identical to TRBD1. Germline CDR1 and CDR2: SGHDT and YYEEEE. The CDR3 is 13 amino acids. After removal of 3 bases from V and 3 bases from J, the junction contained 2 bases not matched to a gene. CDR3 bases: TGTGCCAGCAGCTACGGGACAGACTATGGCTACACCTTC. This codes for CASSYGTDYGYTF.

The V and J genes are TRBV6-5 and TRBJ2-2; 10 positions match TRBD1. The CDR3 extends over 15 amino acids. Trimming took 2 bases from V and 6 from J; bases not matched to a gene: 3. The germline gives CDR1 MNHEY, CDR2 SVGAGI. CDR3 amino acids: CASSYGTGVPGELFF. The DNA for the CDR3 is TGTGCCAGCAGTTACGGGACAGGGGTCCCCGGGGAGCTGTTTTTT.

This clonotype is medium-sized by share. V usage is TRBV5-4 and J usage is TRBJ2-5; 8 bases map to TRBD1. The germline gives CDR1 SGHNT, CDR2 YYREEE (reference sequence). The junction had 1 base not matched to a gene; V was cut back by 5 bases and J by 1 base. The CDR3 spans 13 residues. The CDR3 here is CASSQGAQETQYF. CDR3 nucleotides: TGTGCCAGCAGTCAGGGGGCCCAAGAGACCCAGTACTTC.

This clonotype occurred a few times. The chain carries TRBV12-3 or TRBV12-4 and TRBJ2-7; maybe TRBD2 (6 bases). The CDR3 is 13 amino acids. Trimming removed 2 bases from V and 6 bases from J, with 11 bases in between. The CDR3 reads CASSLLARGEQYF. The CDR3 coding sequence is TGTGCCAGCAGTTTACTAGCGAGGGGCGAGCAGTACTTC.

This clonotype is medium-sized. CDR3 coding DNA: TGTGCCAGTAGTAACCGGGACAGGGCACGAGAAAAACTGTTTTTT. Protein: CASSNRDRAREKLFF. This chain connects TRBV19 to TRBJ1-4, with 9 bases lining up with TRBD1. Germline lookup yields CDR1 LNHDA and CDR2 SQIVND (reference sequence). The CDR3 contains 15 residues. With 4 bases clipped from V and 8 bases from J, the junction kept 8 bases outside the gene matches.